What follows are 20 T cell receptor beta chains derived from one specimen sequenced in a study of technical replicates of blood from a few donors. Clones were read by immunoSEQ multiplex PCR, and TCRdb kept only the in-frame ones, dropping some. Here the sample spans approximately 73,000 clones, 93% being singletons. The sample was T cells isolated from PBMCs. The receptors were gathered from a human donor in good health.

The V and J genes are TRBV19 and TRBJ2-7; D not certain. Germline assignment: CDR1 LNHDA and CDR2 SQIVND (reference sequence). The CDR3 has 13 residues. V lost 3 bases to trimming and J lost 2 bases, with 8 bases between them. The CDR3 coding sequence is TGTGCCAGTAGTATTGGTCTAACCTACGAGCAGTACTTC. It translates to CASSIGLTYEQYF.

This chain links TRBV5-4 with TRBJ1-6; 10 bases are shared with TRBD1. V shed 2 bases, J shed 6 bases, and the junction held 8 bases outside the gene matches. CDR3 size: 17 residues. In germline, CDR1 is SGHNT, CDR2 YYREEE (reference sequence). The CDR3 DNA reads as TGTGCCAGCAGCTTTGGGGACAGGGGTGTAAGTAATTCACCCCTCCACTTT. This codes for CASSFGDRGVSNSPLHF.

The chain uses TRBV19 and TRBJ2-5; maybe TRBD1 (6 bases). Germline CDR1 is LNHDA and CDR2 is SQIVND (reference sequence). This CDR3 region has 13 residues. The ends were cut back, 7 bases at V and 5 bases at J, with 14 bases in the middle. The CDR3, as DNA: TGTGCCAGTACAGATCAGGGGCCGGAGACCCAGTACTTC. Its protein is CASTDQGPETQYF.

The CDR3 DNA sequence: TGTGCCAGCAGCCGGGACAGCTACAATGAGCAGTTCTTC. Translation: CASSRDSYNEQFF. The chain combines TRBV5-4 with TRBJ2-1; 7 bases match TRBD1. Per germline, CDR1 SGHNT and CDR2 YYREEE (reference sequence). The CDR3 consists of 13 residues. Germline trimming cut 4 bases from V and 3 bases from J; bases unmatched to any gene: 1.

The chain is built from TRBV4-1 and TRBJ2-3; 9 nucleotides line up with TRBD2. CDR1 and CDR2 (germline): MGHRA, YSYEKL. This CDR3 contains 17 residues. Trimming removed 3 bases from V and 6 bases from J; junction bases left unmatched: 13. Written as DNA, the CDR3 is TGCGCCAGCAGCCATAGCGAATTAGCGGGAGTGGGGGATACGCAGTATTTT. Translation gives CASSHSELAGVGDTQYF.

This rearrangement joins TRBV30 to TRBJ2-1, with TRBD2 matching over 12 bases. V shed 2 bases and J 0 bases; nucleotides not matched to a gene: 2. Germline-derived CDR1 and CDR2 are GTSNPN and SVGIG (reference sequence). The CDR3 contains 16 residues. In nucleotides, the CDR3 is TGTGCCTGGAGTAGGACTAGCGGGGCCTCCTACAATGAGCAGTTCTTC. It specifies CAWSRTSGASYNEQFF.

This chain uses TRBV9 with TRBJ1-1; D is uncertain. CDR1 is SGDLS and CDR2 is YYNGEE in the germline V gene. V gave up 0 bases and J gave up 1 base, with 7 bases separating them. CDR3 length: 14 amino acids. The CDR3 spells CASSVGFRNTEAFF. In DNA form, the CDR3 reads TGTGCCAGCAGCGTAGGGTTTAGGAACACTGAAGCTTTCTTT.

The rearrangement links TRBV6-1 to TRBJ1-6; 8 nucleotides match TRBD1. CDR3 length: 15 residues. Trimming removed 1 base from V and 9 bases from J; junction bases left unmatched: 5. Per germline, CDR1 MNHNS and CDR2 SASEGT. The CDR3 sequence is CASSEGQGTVSPLHF. As DNA, the CDR3 is TGTGCCAGCAGTGAAGGACAGGGGACTGTTTCACCCCTCCACTTT.

The chain is built from TRBV30 and TRBJ2-7; possible D gene TRBD1, 7 bases. Deletions cut 8 bases from V and 5 bases from J, with 22 bases between. The CDR3 consists of 14 residues. Looked up from germline, CDR1 is GTSNPN and CDR2 is SVGIG (reference sequence). In DNA form, the CDR3 reads TGTGCCGCGGGACAGACCCCTTGGGGTGACGAGCAGTACTTC. Translating gives CAAGQTPWGDEQYF.

J is TRBJ1-2 and V is TRBV29-1; 7 bases line up with TRBD1. With 4 bases clipped from V and 6 bases from J, the junction kept 2 bases outside the gene matches. The CDR3 extends over 11 amino acids. CDR1 and CDR2 from the germline V gene are SQVTM and ANQGSEA. In nucleotides, the CDR3 is TGCAGCGTTGGACAGGGAGATGGCTACACCTTC. This translates into CSVGQGDGYTF.

The V call is TRBV9, the J call TRBJ2-5, with 11 bases that match TRBD2. The germline CDR1 and CDR2 sequences are SGDLS and YYNGEE. The CDR3 is 16 residues long. Trimming took 4 bases from V and 0 from J; bases not matched to a gene: 5. CDR3 bases: TGTGCCAGCAGCTCGGGACTAGCGGAGTACCAAGAGACCCAGTACTTC. The encoded protein is CASSSGLAEYQETQYF.

The CDR3 protein is CSVDRGLSGNTIYF. DNA of the CDR3: TGCAGCGTTGACAGGGGGCTCTCTGGAAACACCATATATTTT. J is TRBJ1-3 and V is TRBV29-1; 8 bases fit TRBD1. CDR1 is SQVTM, CDR2 ANQGSEA, per germline. The length of the CDR3 is 14 residues. J gave up 0 bases and V 3 bases, and 1 base lay outside the gene matches.

The rearrangement links TRBV7-9 to TRBJ2-7, with 11 nucleotides matching TRBD2. V shed 5 bases and J 3 bases; nucleotides not matched to a gene: 6. The CDR3 is made up of 15 amino acids. Germline V lookup: CDR1 SEHNR, CDR2 FQNEAQ (reference sequence). CDR3 protein: CASSPGLAGRYEQYF. The DNA of the CDR3 is TGTGCCAGCAGCCCCGGACTAGCGGGCCGCTACGAGCAGTACTTC.

The rearrangement joins TRBV9 to TRBJ2-1, with 9 bases fitting TRBD2. The junction had 12 bases not matched to a gene; V was cut back by 0 bases and J by 8 bases. This CDR3 region has 17 residues. Per germline, CDR1 SGDLS and CDR2 YYNGEE. The CDR3: CASSVAKGGGARDEQFF. For the CDR3, the DNA is TGTGCCAGCAGCGTAGCCAAGGGCGGGGGGGCCAGAGATGAGCAGTTCTTC.

This chain joins TRBV6-5 and TRBJ1-6; D is perhaps TRBD1 (6 bases). Trimming pared 5 bases from V and 7 bases from J, leaving 12 bases between. In germline, CDR1 is MNHEY, CDR2 SVGAGI. This CDR3 has 14 residues. CDR3 nucleotide sequence: TGTGCCAGCAGTCGACAGCAGGGGAATTCACCCCTCCACTTT. Encoded protein: CASSRQQGNSPLHF.

CDR3 protein: CASSLRARSTSGNTIYF. In DNA form, the CDR3 reads TGTGCCAGCAGCCTGAGGGCGCGCTCCACTTCTGGAAACACCATATATTTT. The chain combines TRBV7-8 with TRBJ1-3, with D unclear. The germline CDR1 and CDR2 sequences are SGHVS and FQNEAQ. The CDR3 is made up of 17 amino acids. The V gene lost 5 bases and the J gene lost 1 base, with 18 bases spanning the gap.

The J gene is TRBJ2-1, the V gene TRBV9; 9 nucleotides agree with TRBD2. The CDR3 sequence is 11 residues long. The V and J ends lost 7 bases and 9 bases, in that order; junction bases with no gene match: 2. Germline lookup yields CDR1 SGDLS and CDR2 YYNGEE. CDR3 protein: CASGTSSEQFF. In DNA form, the CDR3 reads TGTGCCAGCGGGACTAGCAGTGAGCAGTTCTTC.

CDR3 protein: CAISGLASGELFF. CDR3 coding DNA: TGTGCCATCAGCGGACTGGCATCAGGGGAGCTGTTTTTT. The chain links TRBV10-3 to TRBJ2-2, with D possibly being TRBD2 (5 bases). V was shortened by 6 bases and J by 8 bases, with 13 bases between the two germline ends. This CDR3 has 13 amino acids. Germline V lookup: CDR1 ENHRY, CDR2 SYGVKD.

V usage is TRBV28 and J usage is TRBJ2-1; TRBD1 matches 7 bases. The CDR3 extends over 13 amino acids. Germline CDR1 reads MDHEN; CDR2 reads SYDVKM. V shed 6 bases and J 10 bases; nucleotides not matched to a gene: 9. Here the CDR3 reads CASSPGQEREQFF. The CDR3 DNA follows: TGTGCCAGCAGCCCAGGACAGGAGAGAGAGCAGTTCTTC.

The rearrangement uses TRBV5-1 and TRBJ2-3, with 7 positions matching TRBD2. The CDR3 is 15 amino acids. Germline V gene sequence: CDR1 SGHRS, CDR2 YFSETQ. The V segment lost 3 bases and the J segment 5 bases; nucleotides outside the gene matches: 9. CDR3 loop: CASSSLAEREDTQYF. The DNA of the CDR3 is TGCGCCAGCAGCTCGCTAGCGGAGAGGGAAGATACGCAGTATTTT.